This TCR beta chain was observed in a study of naive CD8 T cells in extremely preterm neonates. Sequencing was performed with immunoSEQ multiplex PCR; in TCRdb, only in-frame clones are kept and a portion is missing. Altogether approximately 8,000 clones are present, about 98% being singletons, with the ten largest covering 2.5% to 3%. V was clipped by 5 bases and J by 9 bases; unmatched bases: 4. CDR1 and CDR2 (germline): SGHTA, FQGTGA. The CDR3 runs to 13 residues. This TCR derives from a human donor in good health. The sequenced sample consisted of naive CD8+ T cells from blood. The V gene is TRBV7-3, the J gene TRBJ2-1; 10 nucleotides line up with TRBD2. The DNA for the CDR3 is TGTGCCAGCAGCCCCCTAGCGGGAGTTGAGCAGTTCTTC. It yields the protein CASSPLAGVEQFF.